The sequence of this TCR beta chain was determined in a study of blood T cells in healthy people across ages. Study-wide results and limits: Diversity of TCR beta per million T cells declined in a roughly linear way with age.

The authors ran a second PCR of 7 to 11 cycles using a sample-barcoded 5' primer and a J-beta primer mix. Each CDR3 protein gets one entry after TCRdb re-called the 5' RACE reads with MiXCR. Of about 1 million distinct CDR3 sequences in the sample, roughly 45% were seen once. A note on this clonotype: What it binds is unknown.

The germline CDR1 and CDR2 sequences are DFQATT and SNEGSKA (reference sequence). Trimming took off 1 base at V and 11 bases at J, with 14 bases between the two ends. The length of the CDR3 is 12 residues. This clonotype originated in a woman aged 60-75 years in good health. The sequenced sample was blood. This rearrangement joins TRBV20-1 to TRBJ2-5, with TRBD2 as a possible D gene (5 bases). The CDR3 protein is CSARGGSYGQYF. DNA for the CDR3: TGCAGTGCTAGAGGCGGGTCCTACGGTCAGTACTTC.